Sequencing of this T cell receptor beta chain was carried out in a study of radiation and T cells in renal cell carcinoma. Study as a whole: Nephrectomy followed 15 Gy stereotactic body radiation by 4 weeks.

Stated time point: baseline pretreatment blood. Documented treatment: 15 Gy SBRT to primary tumor, nephrectomy 4 weeks later. The patient's renal cell carcinoma had clear cell pathology. TCRdb's copy holds only in-frame clones and misses some; the assay was immunoSEQ multiplex PCR. Of around 94,000 clones listed, approximately 86% are singletons. The J segment lost 9 bases and the V segment lost 3 bases, leaving 8 bases of the junction unmatched. Germline-derived CDR1 and CDR2 are SGHNT and YYREEE (reference sequence). The CDR3 runs to 14 residues. Whole-study findings and limits: Without pretreatment biopsies, baseline tumor clonotype presence was undetermined.

On this clone: The antigen is unknown.

The sample in question was blood, obtained from a patient whose treatment included radiotherapy and nephrectomy. The clonotype originates from a man aged 45-65 years with renal cell carcinoma. The genes are TRBV5-4 and TRBJ2-1, with 8 bases lining up with TRBD1. The CDR3 DNA is TGTGCCAGCAGCTACGACAGGGGAGGCGGTGAGCAGTTCTTC. Protein sequence: CASSYDRGGGEQFF.